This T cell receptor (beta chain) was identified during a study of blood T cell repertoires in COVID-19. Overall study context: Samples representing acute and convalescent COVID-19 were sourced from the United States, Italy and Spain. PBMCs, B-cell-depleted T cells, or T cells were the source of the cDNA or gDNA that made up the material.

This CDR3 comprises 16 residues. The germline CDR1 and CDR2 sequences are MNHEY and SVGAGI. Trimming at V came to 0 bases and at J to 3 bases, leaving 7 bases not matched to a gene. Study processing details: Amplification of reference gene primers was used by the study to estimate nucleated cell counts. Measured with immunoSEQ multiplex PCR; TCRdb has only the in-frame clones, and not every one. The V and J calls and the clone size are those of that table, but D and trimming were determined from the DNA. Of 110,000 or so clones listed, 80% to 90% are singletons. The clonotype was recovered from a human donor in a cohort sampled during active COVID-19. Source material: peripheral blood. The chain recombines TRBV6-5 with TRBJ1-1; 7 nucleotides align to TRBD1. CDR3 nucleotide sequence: TGTGCCAGCAGTTACTCGACAGGGCGTCGGGACACTGAAGCTTTCTTT. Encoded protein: CASSYSTGRRDTEAFF.